This entry lists 21 T cell receptor beta chains sequenced from one sample in a study of blood T cell repertoires in COVID-19. Clones were sequenced by immunoSEQ multiplex PCR, and TCRdb holds only the in-frame ones, with some missing. This sample has 56,000 or so clones, with around nine tenths found just once. Source material: peripheral blood. These receptors originate from a middle-aged man with acute or convalescent COVID-19.

This chain connects TRBV7-2 to TRBJ1-1; possibly TRBD1 for D (5 bases). The CDR3 has 15 residues. V was trimmed by 1 base and J by 1 base, leaving 10 bases between them. Germline CDR1 is SGHTA and CDR2 is FQGNSA. The CDR3 here is CASSLVGASNTEAFF. CDR3 DNA sequence: TGTGCCAGCAGCTTAGTAGGGGCCTCGAACACTGAAGCTTTCTTT.

This clone was counted between two and nine times. The chain links TRBV18 to TRBJ1-6; D is unclear. This CDR3 has 14 residues. V gave up 2 bases and J gave up 8 bases, with 10 bases separating them. Germline V gene data show CDR1 as KGHSH and CDR2 as LQKENI. CDR3 amino acids: CASSPGGRDSPLHF. The CDR3 nucleotides read TGTGCCAGCTCACCAGGAGGGAGGGATTCACCCCTCCACTTT.

The V call is TRBV6-6, the J call TRBJ1-3; D is possibly TRBD1 (6 bases). The V end was cut by 3 bases, the J end by 2 bases, with 11 bases between. CDR3 length equals 15 residues. Germline loops: CDR1 MNHNY, CDR2 SVGAGI (reference sequence). The CDR3 DNA reads as TGTGCCAGCAGTTATGGTAGGACAGCTGGAAACACCATATATTTT. It encodes CASSYGRTAGNTIYF.

The chain recombines TRBV5-1 with TRBJ2-3, with 9 nucleotides matching TRBD2. Germline CDR1 and CDR2: SGHRS and YFSETQ. The V gene end was trimmed by 4 bases and the J gene end by 3 bases; junction bases not matched to a gene: 6. The CDR3 covers 15 residues. The CDR3: CASSPGLAATDTQYF. DNA of the CDR3: TGCGCCAGCAGCCCGGGACTAGCTGCAACAGATACGCAGTATTTT.

The chain joins TRBV28 to TRBJ1-2, with D perhaps TRBD1 (6 bases). This CDR3 is 16 amino acids long. CDR1 is MDHEN, CDR2 SYDVKM, per germline. Trimming left V 5 bases short and J 4 bases short, with 20 bases between. In nucleotides, the CDR3 is TGTGCCAGCAGTCGGGCAGGGGACCTATTTATCTATGGCTACACCTTC. The encoded protein is CASSRAGDLFIYGYTF.

This sequence joins TRBV12-5 and TRBJ2-1; 13 bases line up with TRBD2. This CDR3 has 18 residues. The V and J ends lost 6 bases and 5 bases, in that order; junction bases with no gene match: 13. Germline CDR1 and CDR2: LGHNT and FRNRAP. This CDR3 reads CASGEGLAGTDTHNEQFF. CDR3 in DNA: TGTGCTAGTGGGGAGGGACTAGCGGGAACGGACACACACAATGAGCAGTTCTTC.

Comment on this clone: This sample includes further DNA sequences coding for the same CDR3. This chain joins TRBV4-1 and TRBJ1-3, with D hard to call. In germline, CDR1 is MGHRA, CDR2 YSYEKL. The CDR3 is made up of 16 amino acids. The V gene lost 0 bases and the J gene lost 0 bases, with 9 bases spanning the gap. This CDR3 reads CASSQERGSSGNTIYF. As DNA, the CDR3 is TGCGCCAGCAGCCAAGAGCGCGGGAGCTCTGGAAACACCATATATTTT.

This clone was seen a single time. This chain uses TRBV30 with TRBJ2-2; TRBD1 might be the D (6 bases). The CDR3 extends over 17 amino acids. The germline gives CDR1 GTSNPN, CDR2 SVGIG (reference sequence). The V end was cut by 2 bases, the J end by 3 bases, with 19 bases between. For the CDR3, the DNA is TGTGCCTGGAGTACCCTTAACAGGGTAAGGGACACCGGGGAGCTGTTTTTT. It codes for CAWSTLNRVRDTGELFF.

The gene calls are TRBV27 and TRBJ2-7; 14 bases match TRBD2. The CDR3 sequence is 15 residues long. With V trimmed by 3 bases and J by 9 bases, 7 bases remained unmatched. Germline assignment: CDR1 MNHEY and CDR2 SMNVEV (reference sequence). CDR3 nucleotide sequence: TGTGCCAGCAGTTTGCGGGGGACTAGCGGGAGCTGGCAGTACTTC. Amino acid sequence: CASSLRGTSGSWQYF.

V gene TRBV2 combines with J gene TRBJ2-3, with 10 bases fitting TRBD2. The germline V gene has CDR1 SNHLY and CDR2 FYNNEI. The CDR3 extends over 14 amino acids. Germline trimming cut 6 bases from V and 4 bases from J; bases unmatched to any gene: 4. Here the CDR3 DNA reads TGTGCCAGCAGATTAGCGGGAGGCGCAGATACGCAGTATTTT. This encodes CASRLAGGADTQYF.

This clone was detected only a few times. The rearrangement links TRBV27 to TRBJ2-2; no firm D call. The germline V and J ends were trimmed by 0 bases and 0 bases, with 5 bases remaining between them. CDR1 is MNHEY and CDR2 is SMNVEV in the germline V gene (reference sequence). This CDR3 spans 15 amino acids. The CDR3 here is CASSLSTANTGELFF. In DNA form, the CDR3 reads TGTGCCAGCAGTTTATCAACAGCGAACACCGGGGAGCTGTTTTTT.

The rearrangement links TRBV10-3 to TRBJ1-3; 8 bases map to TRBD1. Per germline, CDR1 ENHRY and CDR2 SYGVKD. The V gene end was trimmed by 3 bases and the J gene end by 4 bases; junction bases not matched to a gene: 17. The CDR3 has 19 amino acids. The CDR3 sequence: CAISDYKPIPGQVGNTIYF. DNA for the CDR3: TGTGCCATCAGTGACTACAAACCTATACCGGGACAGGTGGGAAACACCATATATTTT.

The chain links TRBV4-2 to TRBJ2-7; TRBD1 is a possible D gene (6 bases). The CDR3 runs 15 residues. Germline V gene data show CDR1 as LGHNA and CDR2 as YNFKEQ. V gave up 4 bases and J gave up 2 bases, with 15 bases separating them. The CDR3 bases are TGTGCCAGCAGCCTAGCTAAAGGACAGACCTACGAGCAGTACTTC. It codes for CASSLAKGQTYEQYF.

A few counts support this clone. V usage is TRBV30 and J usage is TRBJ1-5, with no clear D. Looked up from germline, CDR1 is GTSNPN and CDR2 is SVGIG (reference sequence). CDR3 length equals 15 residues. The V and J ends lost 0 bases and 6 bases respectively, with 15 bases between them. CDR3 amino acids: CAWSVSDTGSQPQHF. For the CDR3, the DNA is TGTGCCTGGAGTGTATCCGATACGGGTTCTCAGCCCCAGCATTTT.

The V and J genes are TRBV28 and TRBJ1-2, with 9 bases aligning to TRBD1. CDR1 is MDHEN and CDR2 is SYDVKM in the germline V gene. The CDR3 sequence is 16 residues long. Losses at the gene ends were 3 bases for V and 6 bases for J; bases not matched to a gene: 11. In DNA form, the CDR3 reads TGTGCCAGCAGTTTTTTACTCACGGGACAGGGAAATGGCTACACCTTC. It specifies CASSFLLTGQGNGYTF.

The rearrangement links TRBV5-4 to TRBJ1-3; D not resolved. The CDR3 consists of 13 residues. The germline CDR1 and CDR2 sequences are SGHNT and YYREEE (reference sequence). V lost 3 bases and J lost 4, with 8 bases in between. CDR3 sequence: CASSSQTGNTIYF. CDR3 DNA: TGTGCCAGCAGCTCCCAGACAGGAAACACCATATATTTT.

This chain links TRBV24-1 with TRBJ2-1, with 8 bases that match TRBD1. The CDR3 sequence is 16 residues long. V lost 5 bases, J lost 0 bases, and 5 bases stayed unmatched. Germline CDR1 and CDR2: KGHDR and SFDVKD. Here the CDR3 reads CATSAGTGSSYNEQFF. The CDR3 DNA follows: TGTGCCACCAGTGCTGGGACAGGCAGCTCCTACAATGAGCAGTTCTTC.

The chain employs TRBV13 and TRBJ1-6; 7 nucleotides align to TRBD1. Germline CDR1 PRHDT, CDR2 FYEKMQ (reference sequence). The CDR3 consists of 15 residues. V shed 5 bases and J 3 bases; nucleotides not matched to a gene: 4. CDR3 nucleotides: TGTGCCAGCAGCCAGACAGGGTTCTATAATTCACCCCTCCACTTT. It translates to CASSQTGFYNSPLHF.

The gene calls are TRBV27 and TRBJ1-4; the match to TRBD1 covers 9 bases. Trimming took 8 bases from V and 15 from J; bases not matched to a gene: 13. CDR1 and CDR2 from the germline V gene are MNHEY and SMNVEV (reference sequence). This CDR3 contains 13 residues. CDR3 DNA sequence: TGTGCCAGCTCGCGGACAGGGGCAATCAGCTTGTTTTTT. Its protein product is CASSRTGAISLFF.

The chain combines TRBV30 with TRBJ2-5; D not certain. CDR3 size: 12 residues. V was trimmed by 2 bases and J by 3 bases, leaving 7 bases between them. Germline CDR1 reads GTSNPN; CDR2 reads SVGIG (reference sequence). CDR3 amino acids: CAWSPGKETQYF. The CDR3 nucleotides read TGTGCCTGGAGTCCAGGAAAAGAGACCCAGTACTTC.

This clone was found a few times. The chain uses TRBV25-1 and TRBJ2-3; the match to TRBD1 covers 10 bases. This CDR3 has 17 residues. V lost 4 bases to trimming and J lost 3 bases; unmatched junction nucleotides: 10. Germline CDR1 reads MGHDK; CDR2 reads SYGVNS. CDR3 sequence (DNA): TGTGCCAGCAGTGGGTCTAGGACAGGGGGAAGTACAGATACGCAGTATTTT. This encodes CASSGSRTGGSTDTQYF.